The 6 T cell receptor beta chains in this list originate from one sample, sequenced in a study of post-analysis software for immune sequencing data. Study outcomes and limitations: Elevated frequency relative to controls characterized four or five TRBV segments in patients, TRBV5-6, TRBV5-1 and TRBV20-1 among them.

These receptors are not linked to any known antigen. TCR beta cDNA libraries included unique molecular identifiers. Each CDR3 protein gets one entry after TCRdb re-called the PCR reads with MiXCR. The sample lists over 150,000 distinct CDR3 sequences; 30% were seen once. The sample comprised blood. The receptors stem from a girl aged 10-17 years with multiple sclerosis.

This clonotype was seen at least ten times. In DNA, the CDR3 is TGTGCCAGCAGCCCAAGCGGGAGACCCTACAATGAGCAGTTCTTC. It encodes CASSPSGRPYNEQFF. This chain links TRBV11-2 with TRBJ2-1; 8 nucleotides agree with TRBD2. The V gene end was trimmed by 5 bases and the J gene end by 2 bases; junction bases not matched to a gene: 5. Per germline, CDR1 SGHAT and CDR2 FQNNGV. The CDR3 length is 15 residues.

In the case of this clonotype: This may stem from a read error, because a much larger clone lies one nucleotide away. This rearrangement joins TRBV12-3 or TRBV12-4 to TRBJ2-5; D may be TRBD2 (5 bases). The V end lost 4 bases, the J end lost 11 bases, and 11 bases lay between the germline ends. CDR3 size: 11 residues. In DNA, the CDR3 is TGTGCCAGCAGTTGGCGTGGGGAGCAGTACTTC. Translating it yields CASSWRGEQYF.

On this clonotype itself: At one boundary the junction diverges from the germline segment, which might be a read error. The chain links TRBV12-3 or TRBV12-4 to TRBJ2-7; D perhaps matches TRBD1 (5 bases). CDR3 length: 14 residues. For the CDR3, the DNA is TGTGCCCGCAGTTTAGCTGGGGCCTCCTACAAGCAGTACTTC. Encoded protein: CARSLAGASYKQYF.

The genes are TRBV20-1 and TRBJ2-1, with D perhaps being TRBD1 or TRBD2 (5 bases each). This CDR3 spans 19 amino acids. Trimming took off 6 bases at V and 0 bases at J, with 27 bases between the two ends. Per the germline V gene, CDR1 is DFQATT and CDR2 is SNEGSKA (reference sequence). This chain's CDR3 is CSALDLLSGPSGSYNEQFF. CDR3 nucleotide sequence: TGCAGTGCGCTCGACTTACTATCGGGACCATCGGGCTCCTACAATGAGCAGTTCTTC.

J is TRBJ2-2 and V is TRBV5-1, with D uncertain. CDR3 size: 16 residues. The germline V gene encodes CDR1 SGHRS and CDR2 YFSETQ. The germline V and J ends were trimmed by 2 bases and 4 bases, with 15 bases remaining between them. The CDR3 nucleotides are TGCGCCAGCAGCTTCGCGGATTCTGGAACCACCGGGGAGCTGTTTTTT. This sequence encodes CASSFADSGTTGELFF.

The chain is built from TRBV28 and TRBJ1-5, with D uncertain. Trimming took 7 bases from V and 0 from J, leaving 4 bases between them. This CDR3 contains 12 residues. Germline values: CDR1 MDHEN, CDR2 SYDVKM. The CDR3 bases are TGTGCCAGCACCTCTAGCAATCAGCCCCAGCATTTT. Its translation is CASTSSNQPQHF. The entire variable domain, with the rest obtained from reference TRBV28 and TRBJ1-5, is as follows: DVKVTQSSRYLVKRTGEKVFLECVQDMDHENMFWYRQDPGLGLRLIYFSYDVKMKEKGDIPEGYSVSREKKERFSLILESASTNQTSMYLCASTSSNQPQHFGDGTRLSIL.